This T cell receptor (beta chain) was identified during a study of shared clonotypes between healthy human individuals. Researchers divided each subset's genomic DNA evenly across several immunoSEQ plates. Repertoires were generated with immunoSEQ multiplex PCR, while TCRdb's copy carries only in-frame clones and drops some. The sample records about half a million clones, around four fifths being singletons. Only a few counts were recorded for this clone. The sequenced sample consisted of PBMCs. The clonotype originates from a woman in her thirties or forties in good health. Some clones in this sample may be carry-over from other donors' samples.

The CDR3 is CSARGFAEAFF. CDR3 nucleotides: TGCAGTGCTAGGGGCTTCGCTGAAGCTTTCTTT. This chain links TRBV20-1 with TRBJ1-1; no firm D call. The CDR3 loop spans 11 amino acids. Trimming cost V 3 bases and J 6 bases, with 8 bases left between them. CDR1 DFQATT and CDR2 SNEGSKA come from the germline V gene (reference sequence).